This entry is about one TCR beta chain. What it recognizes is unknown. The repertoire was sequenced with immunoSEQ multiplex PCR; TCRdb's copy has only in-frame clones and lacks some. This sample has 110,000 or so clones; just over 90% occur once, and the top ten carry around 0.15%. This entry belongs to a study of siplizumab effects on memory and regulatory T cells. Findings and limits, study-wide: It was not possible to assign a naive or memory phenotype to roughly 80-97% of proliferating CD4+ or CD8+ clones. Greater diversity than memory cells seemed evident in naive T cells, which also appeared to be major alloresponse contributors. Mappable alloreactive CD4+ clones averaged about 70% Treg-derived with siplizumab versus about 30% in controls. Alloreactive sequences from unstimulated CD4+ memory cells fell significantly with siplizumab.

The germline gives CDR1 SGHDN, CDR2 FVKESK. The CDR3 extends over 12 amino acids. V lost 2 bases, J lost 5 bases, and 7 bases lay in between. This chain uses TRBV14 with TRBJ2-7, with TRBD2 as a possible D gene (6 bases). The specimen was non-Treg CD4+ T cells sorted from blood. The origin of this receptor is a human donor in good health. The CDR3 sequence: CASSQWRDEQYF. CDR3 coding DNA: TGTGCCAGCAGCCAATGGAGGGACGAGCAGTACTTC. Combining the CDR3 with reference TRBV14 and TRBJ2-7 gives the whole variable domain EAGVTQFPSHSVIEKGQTVTLRCDPISGHDNLYWYRRVMGKEIKFLLHFVKESKQDESGMPNNRFLAERTGGTYSTLKVQPAELEDSGVYFCASSQWRDEQYFGPGTRLTVT.